This T cell receptor (beta chain) was identified in a study of T-cell memory formation after mild COVID-19 (dated by TCRdb to the early 2020s). Notes on the research overall: Most TCR sequence clusters were specific to one of the two donors. In a couple of donors, T-cell clones that expanded and contracted after mild COVID-19 were followed by sequencing TCRalpha and TCRbeta repertoires longitudinally. Two young, previously healthy adult volunteers, one female and one male, were included in the cohort. General conclusions and limits of the study: SARS-CoV-2 specificity was not confirmed for the second-wave clones peaking on day 37. Only a couple of mild cases were covered by the study, and larger cohorts that include severe cases with pre-infection samples were considered necessary. From day 15 to 85, contracting clones showed balanced CD4/CD8 phenotypes, whereas a second wave of clones that expanded from day 15 to 37 leaned towards CD4+. Some responding clones were detected in pre-infection memory, suggesting pre-existing cross-reactive memory T cells joined the SARS-CoV-2 response. Contracting CD4+ clones were found mainly in CM and EM memory subsets, while CD8+ clones were enriched in EMRA.

This clonotype was observed a handful of times. The specificity of this receptor is unknown. Base qualities were left out, and no much larger clone turns up one base away. The sample was run on an Illumina NovaSeq 6000. cDNA libraries for TCRalpha and TCRbeta were prepared by 5'RACE using constant-segment primers, with sample barcodes and unique molecular identifiers added. RNA was extracted from every sample with Trizol reagent. Library amplification was performed in two PCR steps, and a second sample barcode and Illumina TruSeq adapters were introduced in the second step. Sequencing of the libraries was done on an Illumina NovaSeq, producing 2 x 150 bp paired-end reads. In the authors' own workflow: Demultiplexing of reads and collapsing into UMI-guided consensus sequences were performed with migec v1.2.7. With mixcr v2.1.11, UMI consensuses were aligned to TRA and TRB V and J templates and assembled into clonotypes. Expanded or contracted clonotypes were those called significant by both edgeR and NoisET, with noise models trained on biological replicates. edgeR calls used a false discovery rate-adjusted p below 0.01 and a log2 fold-change threshold of 1. As an exploratory analysis of dynamics, max-normalized trajectories of the 1000 most abundant clonotypes were examined by PCA with hierarchical clustering. The CD4 or CD8 phenotype of responding clones was assigned using the separately sequenced CD4+ and CD8+ repertoires. TCRdb applied fastp at Q25 and MiXCR to the public reads, then kept only in-frame beta chains. Entries are consolidated by CDR3 protein sequence, retaining the most common genes and DNA. The V and J calls, along with clone size, are taken from TCRdb and not from the paper's own processing. Present in this sample are about 250,000 distinct CDR3 sequences, about a sixth of which were seen just once. The ten largest clonotypes hold 3.5% of the sample.

The CDR3, from cysteine to phenylalanine, totals 15 residues. Only the CDR3 part of the read is kept: 45 bases, read in frame from the first base. A distance of 22 bases separates the germline ends of V and J, which lose 6 bases and 9 bases respectively. PBMCs were isolated by Ficoll-Paque density gradient centrifugation. Sequencing was performed on PBMCs or a T cell subset sorted from them (not recorded which). The chain links TRBV12-3 or TRBV12-4 with TRBJ2-3; the D gene could be TRBD1 or TRBD2, each one agreeing over 5 bases. The TCR was taken from a man younger than 30 who had mild COVID-19 (a few samples of this study predate the infection). The sample titles of this study are shuffled in the database, so cell type and time point are left out; the donor was told from shared clones. The nucleotide sequence reads as follows: TGTGCCAGCAGCCAAGGGACCCGACAGATTGGGACGCAGTATTTT. Its amino acids are CASSQGTRQIGTQYF.